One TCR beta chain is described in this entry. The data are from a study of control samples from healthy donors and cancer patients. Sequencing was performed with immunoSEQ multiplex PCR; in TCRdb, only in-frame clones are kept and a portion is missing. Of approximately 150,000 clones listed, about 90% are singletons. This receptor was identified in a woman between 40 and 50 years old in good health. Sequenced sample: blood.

The CDR3 DNA follows: TGCGCCAGCAGAGCAGGGGGCGAGAATTCACCCCTCCACTTT. Amino acids: CASRAGGENSPLHF. The rearrangement links TRBV10-2 to TRBJ1-6, with 8 bases matching TRBD1. In germline, CDR1 is WSHSY, CDR2 SAAADI. This CDR3 contains 14 residues. J was trimmed by 7 bases and V by 6 bases; bases with no gene match: 5.